A single T cell receptor (beta chain) is shown here with its context. These data originate in a study of blood T cell repertoires in COVID-19. At the level of the study: T cells, B-cell-depleted T cells, or PBMCs supplied cDNA or gDNA.

The CDR3 sequence is 13 residues long. Germline V gene sequence: CDR1 LNHDA, CDR2 SQIVND (reference sequence). V lost 1 base and J lost 5; bases outside the gene matches: 0. Clones were sequenced by immunoSEQ multiplex PCR, and TCRdb holds only the in-frame ones, with some missing. The repertoire includes approximately 240,000 clones, roughly 88% of them detected once, and around 1.5% sits in the top ten. This sequence originates from a middle-aged woman who had recovered from COVID-19. The rearrangement uses TRBV19 and TRBJ2-5; 8 bases match TRBD2. The sample comprised peripheral blood. DNA for the CDR3: TGTGCCAGTAGTATAGGCGGGGGGGAGACCCAGTACTTC. Its translation: CASSIGGGETQYF.